A single sample is the source of the 21 T cell receptor beta chains below, sequenced in a study of blood T cell repertoires in COVID-19. Libraries were prepared by immunoSEQ multiplex PCR; TCRdb keeps only in-frame clonotypes and omits some of them. The table has more than 110,000 clones, about 80% seen once. The sequenced sample consisted of peripheral blood. The receptors stem from a human donor in a cohort sampled during active COVID-19.

The chain has TRBV6-5 and TRBJ2-1; TRBD2 matches at 12 bases. Germline CDR1 is MNHEY and CDR2 is SVGAGI. V shed 7 bases and J 9 bases; nucleotides not matched to a gene: 10. CDR3 length equals 15 residues. CDR3 DNA sequence: TGTGCCAGCATGGGTCGGACTAGCGGGGAGGTTGAGCAGTTCTTC. This codes for CASMGRTSGEVEQFF.

The rearrangement uses TRBV7-2 and TRBJ2-7; 7 nucleotides align to TRBD1. The CDR3 spans 16 residues. V dropped 4 bases and J dropped 2; count of bases not matched to a gene: 11. Germline V gene lookup returns CDR1 SGHTA and CDR2 FQGNSA. The CDR3 reads CASSSRGWQGAYEQYF. The CDR3 DNA sequence: TGTGCCAGCAGCTCCCGAGGGTGGCAGGGGGCCTACGAGCAGTACTTC.

This sequence joins TRBV6-2 or TRBV6-3 and TRBJ2-3; the D gene is possibly TRBD2 (5 bases). The V end was cut by 5 bases, the J end by 4 bases, with 10 bases between. This CDR3 is built from 13 residues. The germline CDR1 and CDR2 sequences are MNHEY and SVGEGT. The CDR3 protein is CASSRDGADTQYF. CDR3 DNA sequence: TGTGCCAGCAGTAGAGACGGGGCAGATACGCAGTATTTT.

The chain joins TRBV28 to TRBJ1-2; 8 bases agree with TRBD1. The CDR3 totals 16 residues. The germline CDR1 and CDR2 sequences are MDHEN and SYDVKM. With 3 bases clipped from V and 8 bases from J, the junction kept 14 bases outside the gene matches. The DNA for the CDR3 is TGTGCCAGCAGTTTTATTGGGGACAGGTCCCTGGGGGGCTACACCTTC. Amino acid sequence: CASSFIGDRSLGGYTF.

This clone was recorded only once. The chain uses TRBV19 and TRBJ1-2; 9 bases align to TRBD1. Trimming cost V 8 bases and J 4 bases; bases outside gene matches: 5. The germline V gene encodes CDR1 LNHDA and CDR2 SQIVND (reference sequence). This CDR3 contains 13 residues. The CDR3 region is CASLQGAGYGYTF. In DNA form, the CDR3 reads TGTGCCAGTTTACAGGGGGCAGGCTATGGCTACACCTTC.

The chain is built from TRBV7-2 and TRBJ2-4, with TRBD1 as a possible D gene (6 bases). Germline V gene data show CDR1 as SGHTA and CDR2 as FQGNSA. CDR3 length: 15 amino acids. Trimming took 5 bases from V and 8 from J, leaving 19 bases between them. CDR3 in DNA: TGTGCCAGCAGCGTCGGACAGACCCCCAAGGACATTCAGTACTTC. This sequence encodes CASSVGQTPKDIQYF. Using reference TRBV7-2 and TRBJ2-4 for the parts outside the CDR3, the full variable domain is GAGVSQSPSNKVTEKGKDVELRCDPISGHTALYWYRQSLGQGLEFLIYFQGNSAPDKSGLPSDRFSAERTGGSVSTLTIQRTQQEDSAVYLCASSVGQTPKDIQYFGAGTRLSVL.

This clone was seen once. V is TRBV11-2 and J is TRBJ2-5, with a possible D match to TRBD1 (5 bases). The V gene's germline CDR1 is SGHAT and CDR2 FQNNGV. V lost 6 bases to trimming and J lost 4 bases, with 15 bases between them. The CDR3 runs 14 residues. In DNA, the CDR3 is TGTGCCAGCAGTCCCCAGGTAACAGGAGAGACCCAGTACTTC. Protein sequence: CASSPQVTGETQYF.

The chain links TRBV5-4 to TRBJ2-1; TRBD1 matches at 9 bases. Germline assignment: CDR1 SGHNT and CDR2 YYREEE (reference sequence). CDR3 size: 16 residues. V lost 0 bases, J lost 8 bases, and 9 bases stayed unmatched. CDR3 amino acids: CASSLGPGTGRDEQFF. The CDR3 region has the DNA TGTGCCAGCAGCTTGGGACCGGGGACAGGGAGGGATGAGCAGTTCTTC.

This chain links TRBV3-1 (or the pseudogene TRBV3-2) with TRBJ2-3; 7 nucleotides align to TRBD2. The CDR3 runs 15 residues. V lost 3 bases to trimming and J lost 4 bases; unmatched junction nucleotides: 7. CDR1 LGHDT and CDR2 YNNKEL come from the germline V gene (reference sequence). The CDR3 here is CASSQSTGGADTQYF. The DNA for the CDR3 is TGTGCCAGCAGCCAGTCGACGGGGGGAGCAGATACGCAGTATTTT.

CDR3 DNA sequence: TGTGCCAGCAGTCTACGACAGGGTCAAGCTTTCTTT. This sequence encodes CASSLRQGQAFF. V is TRBV6-5 and J is TRBJ1-1; TRBD1 matches 7 bases. Germline CDR1 and CDR2: MNHEY and SVGAGI. V shed 5 bases and J 9 bases; nucleotides not matched to a gene: 6. CDR3 length equals 12 residues.

The rearrangement joins TRBV19 to TRBJ2-7, with 7 bases lining up with TRBD1. CDR3 size: 15 residues. After removal of 1 base from V and 5 bases from J, the junction contained 8 bases not matched to a gene. Germline V lookup: CDR1 LNHDA, CDR2 SQIVND (reference sequence). CDR3 coding DNA: TGTGCCAGTAGTATAGCCTCCAGGGGGTCCCACGAGCAGTACTTC. It codes for CASSIASRGSHEQYF.

The chain couples TRBV28 to TRBJ2-5, with a tentative D call TRBD1 (6 bases). The CDR3 has 14 residues. With 7 bases removed from V and 5 bases from J, the gap between germline ends came to 17 bases. CDR1 and CDR2 (germline): MDHEN, SYDVKM. CDR3 sequence reads: CASKGGAQAETQYF. In nucleotides, the CDR3 is TGTGCCAGCAAAGGGGGTGCACAGGCGGAGACCCAGTACTTC.

This chain uses TRBV18 with TRBJ1-6, with D uncertain. The V gene's germline CDR1 is KGHSH and CDR2 LQKENI. Trimming took off 8 bases at V and 12 bases at J, with 8 bases between the two ends. This CDR3 is 10 amino acids long. CDR3 sequence: CASPGGPLHF. The CDR3 nucleotides read TGTGCCAGCCCCGGCGGACCCCTCCACTTT.

The V call is TRBV19, the J call TRBJ1-5; D uncertain. The CDR3 totals 14 residues. Germline-derived CDR1 and CDR2 are LNHDA and SQIVND (reference sequence). Trimming removed 2 bases at V and 5 bases at J, with 10 bases between. The CDR3 region has the DNA TGTGCCAGTAGTATACTTTTTATCCATCAGCCCCAGCATTTT. This codes for CASSILFIHQPQHF.

The J gene is TRBJ2-5, the V gene TRBV5-8, with unresolved D. The CDR3 contains 11 residues. The germline CDR1 and CDR2 sequences are SGHTS and YDEGEE. The V and J ends lost 1 base and 5 bases respectively, with 3 bases between them. The CDR3 DNA sequence: TGTGCCAGCAGCTTGCGGGAGACCCAGTACTTC. Translating gives CASSLRETQYF. The full variable domain, with the rest looked up from reference TRBV5-8 and TRBJ2-5, is EAGVTQSPTHLIKTRGQQATLRCSPISGHTSVYWYQQALGLGLQFLLWYDEGEERNRGNFPPRFSGRQFPNYSSELNVNALELEDSALYLCASSLRETQYFGPGTRLLVL.

The chain couples TRBV20-1 to TRBJ2-7; D remains ambiguous. Germline V CDR1 and CDR2: DFQATT, SNEGSKA (reference sequence). CDR3 length: 14 amino acids. The V gene lost 3 bases and the J gene lost 6 bases, with 18 bases spanning the gap. CDR3 residues: CSASNALLVAEQYF. CDR3 DNA: TGCAGTGCTAGTAACGCGTTGCTAGTTGCCGAGCAGTACTTC.

The chain carries TRBV3-1 (or the pseudogene TRBV3-2) and TRBJ2-7; D possibly corresponds to TRBD2 (6 bases). V gave up 5 bases and J gave up 1 base, with 9 bases separating them. Germline lookup yields CDR1 LGHDT and CDR2 YNNKEL (reference sequence). The length of the CDR3 is 13 residues. The CDR3 DNA sequence: TGTGCCAGCAGCGGGGGGTTTTCCTACGAGCAGTACTTC. It is translated as CASSGGFSYEQYF.

This rearrangement joins TRBV29-1 to TRBJ2-3; weak D call: TRBD2 (7 bases). This CDR3 has 15 amino acids. V shed 3 bases and J shed 4 bases, with 17 bases lying between them. Germline CDR1 SQVTM, CDR2 ANQGSEA. Here the CDR3 reads CSVEDAGAVPDTQYF. Here the CDR3 DNA reads TGCAGCGTTGAGGACGCGGGGGCCGTGCCAGATACGCAGTATTTT.

The chain links TRBV7-9 to TRBJ1-6; TRBD1 aligns across 9 bases. V shed 4 bases, J shed 7 bases, and the junction held 11 bases outside the gene matches. Germline V lookup: CDR1 SEHNR, CDR2 FQNEAQ (reference sequence). The CDR3 is 17 amino acids. The CDR3 region is CASSSGGSGQGNSPLHF. The CDR3 coding sequence is TGTGCCAGCAGCTCCGGAGGTTCGGGACAGGGAAATTCACCCCTCCACTTT.

The V call is TRBV18, the J call TRBJ1-1; D remains unclear. The CDR3 extends over 14 amino acids. Per the germline V gene, CDR1 is KGHSH and CDR2 is LQKENI. V was cut by 1 base and J by 1 base, with 7 bases left in between. The CDR3 sequence is CASSPRPGNTEAFF. Here the CDR3 DNA reads TGTGCCAGCTCACCACGACCGGGGAACACTGAAGCTTTCTTT.

The genes are TRBV4-1 and TRBJ2-7, with no clear D. The V gene's germline CDR1 is MGHRA and CDR2 YSYEKL. V dropped 2 bases and J dropped 2 bases, with 13 bases sitting between them. The CDR3 is 15 residues long. The CDR3: CASSQPIQPTYEQYF. CDR3 sequence (DNA): TGCGCCAGCAGCCAACCAATACAACCGACCTACGAGCAGTACTTC.